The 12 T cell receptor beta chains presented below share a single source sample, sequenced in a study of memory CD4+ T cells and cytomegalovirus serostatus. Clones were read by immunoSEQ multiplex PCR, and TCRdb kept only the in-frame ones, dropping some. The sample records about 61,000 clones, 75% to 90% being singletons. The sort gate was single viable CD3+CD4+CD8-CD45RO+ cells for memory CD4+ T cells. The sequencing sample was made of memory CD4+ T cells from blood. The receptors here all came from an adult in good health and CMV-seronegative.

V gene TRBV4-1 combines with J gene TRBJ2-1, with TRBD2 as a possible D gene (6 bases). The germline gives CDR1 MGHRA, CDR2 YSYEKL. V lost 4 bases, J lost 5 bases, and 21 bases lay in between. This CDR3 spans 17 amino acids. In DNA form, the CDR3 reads TGCGCCAGCAGCCCACTATCGATGCGGGGCGTAAACAATGAGCAGTTCTTC. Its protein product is CASSPLSMRGVNNEQFF.

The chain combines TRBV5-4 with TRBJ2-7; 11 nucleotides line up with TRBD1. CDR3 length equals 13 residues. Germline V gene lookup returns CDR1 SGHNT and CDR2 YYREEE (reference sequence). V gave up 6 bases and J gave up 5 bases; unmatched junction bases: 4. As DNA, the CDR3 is TGTGCCAGCACTCGGACAGGGGGCGACGAGCAGTACTTC. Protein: CASTRTGGDEQYF.

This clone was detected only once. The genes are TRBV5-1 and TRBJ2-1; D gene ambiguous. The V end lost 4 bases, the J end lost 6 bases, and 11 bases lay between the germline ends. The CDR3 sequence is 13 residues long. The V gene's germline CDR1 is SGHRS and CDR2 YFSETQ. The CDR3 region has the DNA TGCGCCAGCAGCGGTGGCAGGAGCAATGAGCAGTTCTTC. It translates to CASSGGRSNEQFF.

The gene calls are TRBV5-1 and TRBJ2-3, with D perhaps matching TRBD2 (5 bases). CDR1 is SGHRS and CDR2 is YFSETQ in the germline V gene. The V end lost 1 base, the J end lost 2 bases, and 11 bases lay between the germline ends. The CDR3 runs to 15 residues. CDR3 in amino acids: CASSLSDYLTDTQYF. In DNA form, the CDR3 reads TGCGCCAGCAGCTTGAGTGACTACCTCACAGATACGCAGTATTTT. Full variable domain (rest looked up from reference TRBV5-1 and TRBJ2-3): KAGVTQTPRYLIKTRGQQVTLSCSPISGHRSVSWYQQTPGQGLQFLFEYFSETQRNKGNFPGRFSGRQFSNSRSEMNVSTLELGDSALYLCASSLSDYLTDTQYFGPGTRLTVL.

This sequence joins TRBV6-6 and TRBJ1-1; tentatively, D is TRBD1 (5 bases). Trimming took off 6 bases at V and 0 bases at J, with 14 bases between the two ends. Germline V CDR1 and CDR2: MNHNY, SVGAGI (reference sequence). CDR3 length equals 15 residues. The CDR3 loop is CASSPDRPMNTEAFF. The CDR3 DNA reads TGTGCCAGCAGCCCCGACAGACCCATGAACACTGAAGCTTTCTTT.

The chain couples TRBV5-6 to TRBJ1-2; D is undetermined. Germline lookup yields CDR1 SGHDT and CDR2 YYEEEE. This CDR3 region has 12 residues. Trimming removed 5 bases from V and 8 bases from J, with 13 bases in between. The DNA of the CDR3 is TGTGCCAGCAGTCGGGCCCTTGGGGGCTACACCTTC. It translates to CASSRALGGYTF.

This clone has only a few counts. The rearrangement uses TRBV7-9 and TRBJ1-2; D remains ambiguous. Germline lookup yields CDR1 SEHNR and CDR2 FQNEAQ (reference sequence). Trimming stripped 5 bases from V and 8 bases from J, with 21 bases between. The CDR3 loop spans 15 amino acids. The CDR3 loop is CASSPPAGPGRGYTF. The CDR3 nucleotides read TGTGCCAGCAGCCCCCCGGCGGGCCCGGGGAGAGGCTACACCTTC. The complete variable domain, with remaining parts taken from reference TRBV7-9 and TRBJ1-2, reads DTGVSQNPRHKITKRGQNVTFRCDPISEHNRLYWYRQTLGQGPEFLTYFQNEAQLEKSRLLSDRFSAERPKGSFSTLEIQRTEQGDSAMYLCASSPPAGPGRGYTFGSGTRLTVV.

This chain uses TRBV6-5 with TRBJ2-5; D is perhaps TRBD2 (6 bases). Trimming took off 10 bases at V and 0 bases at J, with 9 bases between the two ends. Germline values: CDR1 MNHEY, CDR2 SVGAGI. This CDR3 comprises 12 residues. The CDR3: CATRDYQETQYF. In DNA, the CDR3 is TGTGCCACCCGGGACTACCAAGAGACCCAGTACTTC.

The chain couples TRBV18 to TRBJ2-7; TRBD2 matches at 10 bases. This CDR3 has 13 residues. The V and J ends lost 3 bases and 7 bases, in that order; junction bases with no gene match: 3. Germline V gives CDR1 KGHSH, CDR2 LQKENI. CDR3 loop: CASSPLLAGEQYF. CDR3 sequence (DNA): TGTGCCAGCTCACCCTTACTAGCGGGAGAGCAGTACTTC.

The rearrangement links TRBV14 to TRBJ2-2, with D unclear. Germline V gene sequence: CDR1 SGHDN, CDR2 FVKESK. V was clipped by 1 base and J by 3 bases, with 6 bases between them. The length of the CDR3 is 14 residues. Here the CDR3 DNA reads TGTGCCAGCAGCCAAGTCAGAGACACCGGGGAGCTGTTTTTT. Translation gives CASSQVRDTGELFF.

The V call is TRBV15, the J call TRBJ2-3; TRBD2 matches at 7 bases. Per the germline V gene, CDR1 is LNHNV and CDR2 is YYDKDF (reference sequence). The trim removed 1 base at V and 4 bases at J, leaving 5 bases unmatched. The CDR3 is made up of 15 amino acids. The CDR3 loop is CATSRVGGSADTQYF. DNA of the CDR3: TGTGCCACCAGCAGAGTCGGGGGGTCGGCAGATACGCAGTATTTT.

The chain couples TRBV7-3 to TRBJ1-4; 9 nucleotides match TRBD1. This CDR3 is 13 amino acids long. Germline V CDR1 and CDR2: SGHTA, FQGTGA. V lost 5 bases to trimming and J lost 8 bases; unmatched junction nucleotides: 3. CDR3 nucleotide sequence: TGTGCCAGCAGCCCGGACAGGGGAGAAAAACTGTTTTTT. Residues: CASSPDRGEKLFF.